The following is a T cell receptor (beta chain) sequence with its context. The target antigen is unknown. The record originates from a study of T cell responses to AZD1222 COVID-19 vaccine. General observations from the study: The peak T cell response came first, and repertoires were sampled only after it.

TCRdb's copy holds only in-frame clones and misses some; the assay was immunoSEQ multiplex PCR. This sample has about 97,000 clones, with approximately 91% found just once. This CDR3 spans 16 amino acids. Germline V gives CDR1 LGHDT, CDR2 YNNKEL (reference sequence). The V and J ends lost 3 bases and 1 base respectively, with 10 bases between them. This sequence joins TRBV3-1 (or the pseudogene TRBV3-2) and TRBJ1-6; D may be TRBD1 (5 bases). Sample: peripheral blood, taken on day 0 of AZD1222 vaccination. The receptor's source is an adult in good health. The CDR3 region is CASSHAQGSYNSPLHF. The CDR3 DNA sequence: TGTGCCAGCAGCCACGCCCAGGGATCCTATAATTCACCCCTCCACTTT.